Listed here are 26 T cell receptor beta chains from one sample, sequenced in a study of regulatory T cells in long-lasting Graves disease. Noted time point: persistent/refractory GD, antithyroid drugs over 5 years with positive TRAb. The TCR library used RNA extracted from PBMCs. Arm-PCR of CDR3 regions and iRepertoire HTBI primers were the basis on which TCR beta libraries were built. TCRdb independently ran MiXCR on the multiplex PCR reads; one entry per CDR3 protein. Altogether approximately 400,000 distinct CDR3 sequences are present, approximately 23% being singletons, with the ten largest covering less than 30%. The material sequenced was peripheral blood mononuclear cells (PBMCs), taken when the disease was refractory, from a patient treated with antithyroid drugs. The receptor source for this set is a woman aged 40 to 55 with Graves disease.

This clonotype was counted between two and nine times. The chain links TRBV27 to TRBJ2-7; 9 bases map to TRBD2. The CDR3 extends over 14 amino acids. Germline CDR1 and CDR2: MNHEY and SMNVEV (reference sequence). V gave up 3 bases and J gave up 6 bases; unmatched junction bases: 6. In DNA, the CDR3 is TGTGCCAGCAGTTTTAGCGGGAGCCAGGCCGAGCAGTACTTC. Its protein product is CASSFSGSQAEQYF.

This clonotype has a count of ten or more. The V gene is TRBV15, the J gene TRBJ2-5; 12 bases map to TRBD2. The germline V gene encodes CDR1 LNHNV and CDR2 YYDKDF (reference sequence). J gave up 3 bases and V 6 bases, and 11 bases lay outside the gene matches. There are 17 residues in the CDR3. CDR3: CATSSRLAGGLEETQYF. The CDR3 DNA is TGTGCCACCAGTAGTCGTCTAGCGGGAGGGCTGGAAGAGACCCAGTACTTC.

A word on this clonotype: It differs at one base from a far larger clone, so likely a read error. The rearrangement links TRBV6-5 to TRBJ2-1; 12 nucleotides agree with TRBD1. Germline-derived CDR1 and CDR2 are MNHEY and SVGAGI. The CDR3 runs 15 residues. CDR3 loop: CASSYGTGGAETQHF. DNA for the CDR3: TGTGCCAGCAGTTACGGGACAGGGGGCGCGGAGACCCAGCACTTC.

This clonotype was counted between two and nine times. J is TRBJ2-7 and V is TRBV7-9; tentatively, D is TRBD1 (5 bases). The germline V and J ends were trimmed by 5 bases and 1 base, with 12 bases remaining between them. CDR1 and CDR2 from the germline V gene are SEHNR and FQNEAQ (reference sequence). The CDR3 covers 14 residues. Written as DNA, the CDR3 is TGTGCCAGCAGCCGACAGTATGGATCCTACGAGCAGTACTTC. Protein product: CASSRQYGSYEQYF.

This clonotype turned up a few times. The rearrangement joins TRBV6-2 or TRBV6-3 to TRBJ2-1; TRBD2 matches at 9 bases. The length of the CDR3 is 15 residues. The germline V gene has CDR1 MNHEY and CDR2 SVGEGT. The ends lost 5 bases at V and 4 bases at J; junction bases unmatched: 6. As DNA, the CDR3 is TGTGCCAGCAGTGCCCGACTAGCGGAGTACAATGAGCAGTTCTTC. It encodes CASSARLAEYNEQFF.

This clonotype showed up just a few times. The CDR3 loop reads CASSQEFGPGPAYEQYF. In nucleotides, the CDR3 is TGTGCCAGCAGCCAAGAGTTCGGCCCCGGCCCCGCCTACGAGCAGTACTTC. The chain uses TRBV3-1 and TRBJ2-7; D uncertain. This CDR3 contains 17 residues. V gave up 0 bases and J gave up 2 bases, with 17 bases separating them. Germline V gene data show CDR1 as LGHDT and CDR2 as YNNKEL (reference sequence).

This clonotype was seen many times. The chain combines TRBV2 with TRBJ2-2; D might be TRBD1 or TRBD2, each matching 5 bases. Germline-derived CDR1 and CDR2 are SNHLY and FYNNEI. The CDR3 totals 15 residues. V was pared by 7 bases and J by 0 bases, with 12 bases between. The CDR3 DNA reads as TGTGCCAGCAAAAGGGACGTAGCGAACACCGGGGAGCTGTTTTTT. Its translation: CASKRDVANTGELFF.

This clonotype was recorded at least ten times. In nucleotides, the CDR3 is TGTGCCAGCAGCTTCTTTTCCCACTACGAGCAGTACTTC. Translation gives CASSFFSHYEQYF. The V and J genes are TRBV7-9 and TRBJ2-7; D is unresolved. Trimming took off 3 bases at V and 3 bases at J, with 9 bases between the two ends. From germline, CDR1 is SEHNR and CDR2 FQNEAQ (reference sequence). The CDR3 runs to 13 residues.

This clonotype was seen a few times. The V call is TRBV7-9, the J call TRBJ2-7; D might be TRBD1 (6 bases). The ends were cut back, 4 bases at V and 8 bases at J, with 9 bases in the middle. Germline V CDR1 and CDR2: SEHNR, FQNEAQ (reference sequence). The CDR3 consists of 11 residues. CDR3 coding DNA: TGTGCCAGCAGCTCTCAGGGGAAGCAGTACTTC. This translates into CASSSQGKQYF.

A word on this clonotype: Possible read error: a much larger clone is one base away. This sequence joins TRBV28 and TRBJ1-3, with D unclear. V lost 3 bases to trimming and J lost 0 bases, with 6 bases between them. From germline, CDR1 is MDHEN and CDR2 SYDVKM. The CDR3 sequence is 14 residues long. The CDR3 nucleotides are TGTGCCAGCAGTTTGTCTGCCTCTGGAAACACCATATATTTT. Translated: CASSLSASGNTIYF.

Of note for this clonotype: This could be a read error, since a much larger clone is one nucleotide away. V usage is TRBV11-2 and J usage is TRBJ2-7; no clear D gene. Trimming took 5 bases from V and 2 from J, leaving 16 bases between them. The CDR3 runs 15 residues. Germline CDR1 SGHAT, CDR2 FQNNGV. The CDR3 region is CASSLGPTTTYEQYF. CDR3 nucleotides: TGTGCCAGCAGCCTTGGACCTACAACAACCTACGAGCAGTACTTC.

This clonotype was observed at least ten times. The chain uses TRBV3-1 and TRBJ1-5; D is undetermined. CDR1 is LGHDT, CDR2 YNNKEL, per germline (reference sequence). V was shortened by 4 bases and J by 7 bases, with 11 bases between the two germline ends. The CDR3 length is 13 residues. CDR3 nucleotides: TGTGCCAGCAGCCGAGGAACTTCCCAGCCCCAGCATTTT. It translates to CASSRGTSQPQHF.

J is TRBJ2-5 and V is TRBV20-1; possibly TRBD2 for D (6 bases). Trimming cost V 5 bases and J 1 base, with 14 bases left between them. This CDR3 has 14 residues. CDR1 and CDR2 (germline): DFQATT, SNEGSKA (reference sequence). DNA for the CDR3: TGCAGTGCTGGGGGGAGGAGCGTCCAAGAGACCCAGTACTTC. Protein: CSAGGRSVQETQYF.

The count of this clonotype is one. The chain uses TRBV4-1 and TRBJ2-5; no firm D call. Per germline, CDR1 MGHRA and CDR2 YSYEKL. V lost 1 base and J 5 bases, leaving 14 bases between the germline ends. The CDR3 extends over 15 amino acids. The DNA of the CDR3 is TGCGCCAGCAGCCAAGGGTTTTTGGGGTTTGAGACCCAGTACTTC. Translation: CASSQGFLGFETQYF.

The V call is TRBV20-1, the J call TRBJ2-5; D gene ambiguous. Germline V gives CDR1 DFQATT, CDR2 SNEGSKA (reference sequence). CDR3 length: 16 residues. Trimming left V 3 bases short and J 3 bases short, with 20 bases between. Written as DNA, the CDR3 is TGCAGTGCTAGTTCGGTTAATTCAGACATTAAAGAGACCCAGTACTTC. Translated: CSASSVNSDIKETQYF.

This clonotype was seen a handful of times. This sequence joins TRBV28 and TRBJ1-2; D is uncertain. V was shortened by 10 bases and J by 0 bases, with 12 bases between the two germline ends. Germline assignment: CDR1 MDHEN and CDR2 SYDVKM. The CDR3 spans 13 residues. The DNA for the CDR3 is TGTGCCACATCACCCGGAGCTAACTATGGCTACACCTTC. Amino acids: CATSPGANYGYTF.

This clonotype was recorded at least ten times. V gene TRBV28 combines with J gene TRBJ2-2, with 7 bases that match TRBD2. Germline values: CDR1 MDHEN, CDR2 SYDVKM. This CDR3 spans 13 amino acids. J gave up 2 bases and V 9 bases, and 3 bases lay outside the gene matches. The DNA of the CDR3 is TGTGCCAGTCTAGCGGTCAACACCGGGGAGCTGTTTTTT. Translated, it gives CASLAVNTGELFF. Full variable domain (remainder filled in from reference TRBV28 and TRBJ2-2): DVKVTQSSRYLVKRTGEKVFLECVQDMDHENMFWYRQDPGLGLRLIYFSYDVKMKEKGDIPEGYSVSREKKERFSLILESASTNQTSMYLCASLAVNTGELFFGEGSRLTVL.

This rearrangement joins TRBV15 to TRBJ1-2; weak D call: TRBD1 (5 bases). The CDR3 has 15 amino acids. CDR1 is LNHNV, CDR2 YYDKDF, per germline (reference sequence). With 0 bases removed from V and 2 bases from J, the gap between germline ends came to 10 bases. CDR3 region: CATSRDWPGNYGYTF. The CDR3 nucleotides read TGTGCCACCAGCAGAGATTGGCCAGGGAACTATGGCTACACCTTC.

V and J are TRBV18 and TRBJ1-1, with D uncertain. Germline-derived CDR1 and CDR2 are KGHSH and LQKENI. V dropped 6 bases and J dropped 2 bases, with 13 bases sitting between them. The CDR3 is made up of 14 amino acids. Here the CDR3 DNA reads TGTGCCAGCTCCCCGAGGGTTGTCAACACTGAAGCTTTCTTT. Translating it yields CASSPRVVNTEAFF. The whole variable domain, remainder taken from reference TRBV18 and TRBJ1-1, is NAGVMQNPRHLVRRRGQEARLRCSPMKGHSHVYWYRQLPEEGLKFMVYLQKENIIDESGMPKERFSAEFPKEGPSILRIQQVVRGDSAAYFCASSPRVVNTEAFFGQGTRLTVV.

In this sample, this clonotype turned up a few times. The chain employs TRBV19 and TRBJ2-3, with 8 bases that match TRBD1. The V gene's germline CDR1 is LNHDA and CDR2 SQIVND (reference sequence). The CDR3 loop spans 15 amino acids. The J segment lost 6 bases and the V segment lost 2 bases, leaving 7 bases of the junction unmatched. The DNA of the CDR3 is TGTGCCAGTAGTATAAAGGACAGGGCGAGGGATACGCAGTATTTT. Amino acids: CASSIKDRARDTQYF.

As for this clonotype: Possible read error: a much larger clone is one base away. The rearrangement joins TRBV2 to TRBJ2-7; 9 nucleotides line up with TRBD1. J was trimmed by 2 bases and V by 7 bases; bases with no gene match: 12. The V gene's germline CDR1 is SNHLY and CDR2 FYNNEI. This CDR3 region has 16 residues. The CDR3 reads CASTREPGQGPYEQYF. The CDR3 region has the DNA TGTGCCAGCACCAGGGAGCCGGGACAGGGACCCTACGAGCAGTACTTC.

The chain carries TRBV7-6 and TRBJ2-1; weak D call: TRBD1 (6 bases). Per the germline V gene, CDR1 is SGHVS and CDR2 is FNYEAQ. This CDR3 contains 18 residues. The V end was cut by 1 base, the J end by 1 base, with 17 bases between. CDR3 sequence: CASSLESRGRSSYNEQFF. In DNA form, the CDR3 reads TGTGCCAGCAGCTTAGAGTCAAGGGGGAGATCGTCCTACAATGAGCAGTTCTTC.

The sample holds many counts of this clonotype. The V gene is TRBV28, the J gene TRBJ1-1, with D unresolved. V was cut by 7 bases and J by 5 bases, with 14 bases left in between. This CDR3 region has 13 residues. From germline, CDR1 is MDHEN and CDR2 SYDVKM. This CDR3 is CASTREGGTEAFF. The CDR3 region has the DNA TGTGCCAGCACTCGCGAAGGAGGTACTGAAGCTTTCTTT.

The V gene is TRBV3-1, the J gene TRBJ1-5; no firm D call. V gave up 1 base and J gave up 0 bases, with 10 bases separating them. Germline loops: CDR1 LGHDT, CDR2 YNNKEL (reference sequence). This CDR3 has 16 residues. CDR3 amino acids: CASSQGWAVSNQPQHF. In nucleotides, the CDR3 is TGTGCCAGCAGCCAAGGGTGGGCAGTTAGCAATCAGCCCCAGCATTTT.

The chain links TRBV4-1 to TRBJ1-6, with unresolved D. This CDR3 has 14 residues. The V gene's germline CDR1 is MGHRA and CDR2 YSYEKL. The V gene lost 0 bases and the J gene lost 10 bases, with 10 bases spanning the gap. The CDR3, as DNA: TGCGCCAGCAGCCAAGAGCTTGTCTTGTCACCCCTCCACTTT. It yields the protein CASSQELVLSPLHF.

At least ten counts were recorded for this clonotype. The rearrangement joins TRBV2 to TRBJ2-2; TRBD2 agrees at 9 bases. The length of the CDR3 is 18 residues. From germline, CDR1 is SNHLY and CDR2 FYNNEI. With 0 bases clipped from V and 0 bases from J, the junction kept 5 bases outside the gene matches. In DNA form, the CDR3 reads TGTGCCAGCAGTGAAGCGTGGACTAGCGCCTCGAACACCGGGGAGCTGTTTTTT. Translating gives CASSEAWTSASNTGELFF.